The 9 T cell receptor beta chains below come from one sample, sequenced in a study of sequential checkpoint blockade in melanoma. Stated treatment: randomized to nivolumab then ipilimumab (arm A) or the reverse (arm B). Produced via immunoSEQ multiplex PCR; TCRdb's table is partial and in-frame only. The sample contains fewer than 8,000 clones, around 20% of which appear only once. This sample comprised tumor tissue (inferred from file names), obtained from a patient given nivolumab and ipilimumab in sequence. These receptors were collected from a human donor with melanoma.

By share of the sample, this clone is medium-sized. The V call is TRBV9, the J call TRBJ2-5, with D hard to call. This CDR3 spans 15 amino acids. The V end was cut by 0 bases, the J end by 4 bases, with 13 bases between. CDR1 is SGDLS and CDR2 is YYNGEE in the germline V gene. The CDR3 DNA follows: TGTGCCAGCAGCGTAGCCGTGGGCAGATCAGAGACCCAGTACTTC. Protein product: CASSVAVGRSETQYF.

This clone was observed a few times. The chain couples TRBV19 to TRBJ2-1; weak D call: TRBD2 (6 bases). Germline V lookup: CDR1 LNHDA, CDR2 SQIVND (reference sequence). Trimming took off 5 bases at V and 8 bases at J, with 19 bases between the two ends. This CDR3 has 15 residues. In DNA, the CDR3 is TGTGCCAGTAGTCCACTCGGGGGTTTCAGCGATGAGCAGTTCTTC. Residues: CASSPLGGFSDEQFF.

DNA for the CDR3: TGTGCCAGCAGCGAATTACTGATGAGCTCTGGGGCCAACGTCCTGACTTTC. Protein product: CASSELLMSSGANVLTF. This chain uses TRBV9 with TRBJ2-6, with D uncertain. The length of the CDR3 is 17 residues. Germline CDR1 is SGDLS and CDR2 is YYNGEE. V dropped 3 bases and J dropped 0 bases, with 13 bases sitting between them. The variable domain in full, completed from reference TRBV9 and TRBJ2-6, reads DSGVTQTPKHLITATGQRVTLRCSPRSGDLSVYWYQQSLDQGLQFLIQYYNGEERAKGNILERFSAQQFPDLHSELNLSSLELGDSALYFCASSELLMSSGANVLTFGAGSRLTVL.

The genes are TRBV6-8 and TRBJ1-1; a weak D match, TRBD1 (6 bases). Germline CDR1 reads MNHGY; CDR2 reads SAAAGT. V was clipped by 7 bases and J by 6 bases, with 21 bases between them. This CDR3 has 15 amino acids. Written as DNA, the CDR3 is TGTGCCAGCATTCCCACAGGGCGCGGAAGCTCTGAAGCTTTCTTT. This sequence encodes CASIPTGRGSSEAFF.

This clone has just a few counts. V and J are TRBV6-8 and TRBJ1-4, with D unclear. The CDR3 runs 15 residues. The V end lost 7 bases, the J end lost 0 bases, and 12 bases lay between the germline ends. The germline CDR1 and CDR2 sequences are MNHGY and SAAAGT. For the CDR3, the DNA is TGTGCCAGCACCGAAACTCTTGCAACTAATGAAAAACTGTTTTTT. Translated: CASTETLATNEKLFF.

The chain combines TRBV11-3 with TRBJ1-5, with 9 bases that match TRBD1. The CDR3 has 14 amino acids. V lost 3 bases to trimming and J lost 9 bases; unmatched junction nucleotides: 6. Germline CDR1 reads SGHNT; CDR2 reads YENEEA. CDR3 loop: CASSLGTGLRPQHF. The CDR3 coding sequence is TGTGCCAGCAGCTTGGGGACAGGGCTGCGGCCCCAGCATTTT. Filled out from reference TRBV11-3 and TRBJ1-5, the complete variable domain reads EAGVVQSPRYKIIEKKQPVAFWCNPISGHNTLYWYLQNLGQGPELLIRYENEEAVDDSQLPKDRFSAERLKGVDSTLKIQPAELGDSAVYLCASSLGTGLRPQHFGDGTRLSIL.

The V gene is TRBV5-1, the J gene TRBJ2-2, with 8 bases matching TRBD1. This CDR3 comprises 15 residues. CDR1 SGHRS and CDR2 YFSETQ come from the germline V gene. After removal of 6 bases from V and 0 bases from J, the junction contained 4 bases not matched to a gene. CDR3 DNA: TGCGCCAGCAAGCAGGGGGCCACGAACACCGGGGAGCTGTTTTTT. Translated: CASKQGATNTGELFF.

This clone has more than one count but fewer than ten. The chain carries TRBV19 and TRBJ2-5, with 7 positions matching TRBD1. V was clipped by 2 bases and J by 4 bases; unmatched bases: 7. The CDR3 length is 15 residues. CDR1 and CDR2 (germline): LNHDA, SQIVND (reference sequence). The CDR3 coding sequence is TGTGCCAGTAGTATAAAGGACAGGACCACAGAGACCCAGTACTTC. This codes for CASSIKDRTTETQYF.

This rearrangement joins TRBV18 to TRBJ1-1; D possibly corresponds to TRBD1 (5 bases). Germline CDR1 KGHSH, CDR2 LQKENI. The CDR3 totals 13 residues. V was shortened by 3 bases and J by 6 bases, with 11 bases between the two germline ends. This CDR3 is CASSPREEAEAFF. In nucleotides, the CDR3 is TGTGCCAGCTCACCCAGGGAGGAGGCTGAAGCTTTCTTT.